This T cell receptor beta chain was captured by sequencing in a study of T cells in localized non-small cell lung cancer. Study conclusions and caveats: The study found T cell clonality highest in uninvolved adjacent lung, above tumor. Only one tumor region went through sequencing, so heterogeneity may still be there. A median about 50 of the top 100 tumor clones appeared in adjacent lung. Density of T cells in blood, when higher, went with longer overall survival.

Per germline, CDR1 SGHTA and CDR2 FQGTGA. The V end lost 5 bases, the J end lost 4 bases, and 14 bases lay between the germline ends. The CDR3 extends over 14 amino acids. Generated by immunoSEQ multiplex PCR, the TCRdb table keeps only in-frame clones and is missing some. The repertoire holds around 100,000 clones, with about nine tenths as singletons. This clone was found a few times. What it recognizes is unknown. This chain uses TRBV7-3 with TRBJ1-1; D is possibly TRBD1 (6 bases). This material consisted of peripheral blood, taken before any cancer treatment. The TCR sequence derives from a man aged 40 to 70 with stage I squamous cell lung carcinoma. The CDR3 spells CASSPQQGLTEAFF. CDR3 sequence (DNA): TGTGCCAGCAGCCCTCAACAGGGTCTCACTGAAGCTTTCTTT.